Reported below is one TCR beta chain. Trimming took 0 bases from V and 4 from J; bases not matched to a gene: 4. The germline V gene encodes CDR1 MNHNS and CDR2 SASEGT. This CDR3 has 15 residues. Sequencing was performed with immunoSEQ multiplex PCR; in TCRdb, only in-frame clones are kept and a portion is missing. The sample has some 8,200 clones, about 96% seen once; the top ten hold over 0.2%. This specimen belongs to a study of T cell repertoires in ileal Crohn's disease. The sample taken for sequencing was ileal tissue. J is TRBJ1-2 and V is TRBV6-1; TRBD1 matches 8 bases. The TCR originated in an adult with Crohn's disease. The CDR3 here is CASSEAGTGVYGYTF. The CDR3 bases are TGTGCCAGCAGTGAAGCAGGGACAGGCGTCTATGGCTACACCTTC.